This TCR beta chain was retrieved from a study of cytomegalovirus exposure and HLA in healthy donors. Primers for the PCR totalled 60 Vbeta and 13 Jbeta. Profiled with immunoSEQ multiplex PCR; TCRdb holds only in-frame clones, not every one. The sample shows 120,000 or so clones, around 70% of them seen only once. The CDR3 is 11 residues long. Germline values: CDR1 SGHTS, CDR2 YDEGEE. V gave up 0 bases and J gave up 7 bases, with 4 bases separating them. This clone was counted a single time. Its cognate antigen is unknown. Whole-study findings and limits: Association of approximately 16,000 TCR beta sequences with HLA alleles was found at 0.05 false discovery rate in a later analysis.

Sequences were obtained from PBMCs. This chain joins TRBV5-8 and TRBJ1-1; D is uncertain. The TCR sequence derives from a man aged 35 to 55 in good health and CMV-seropositive. The CDR3 DNA is TGTGCCAGCAGCTTGGTATATGAAGCTTTCTTT. This encodes CASSLVYEAFF.